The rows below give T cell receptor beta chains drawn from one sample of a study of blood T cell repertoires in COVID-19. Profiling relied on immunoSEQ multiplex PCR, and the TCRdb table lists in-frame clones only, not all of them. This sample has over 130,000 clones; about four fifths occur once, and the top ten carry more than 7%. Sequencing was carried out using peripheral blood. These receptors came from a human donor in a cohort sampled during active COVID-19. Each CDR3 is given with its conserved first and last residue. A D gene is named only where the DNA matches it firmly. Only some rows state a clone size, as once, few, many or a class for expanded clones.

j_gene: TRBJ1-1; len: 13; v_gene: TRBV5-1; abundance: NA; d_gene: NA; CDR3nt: TGCGCCAGCAGCTTACAGGAGAACACTGAAGCTTTCTTT; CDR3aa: CASSLQENTEAFF
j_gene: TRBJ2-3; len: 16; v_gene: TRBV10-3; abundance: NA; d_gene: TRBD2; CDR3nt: TGTGCCATCAGTGACTACGGGCGGGGGAGCACAGATACGCAGTATTTT; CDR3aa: CAISDYGRGSTDTQYF
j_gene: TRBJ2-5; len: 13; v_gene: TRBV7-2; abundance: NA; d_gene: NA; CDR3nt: TGTGCCAGCAGCCAGGCGTTTGTAAAGACCCAGTACTTC; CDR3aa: CASSQAFVKTQYF
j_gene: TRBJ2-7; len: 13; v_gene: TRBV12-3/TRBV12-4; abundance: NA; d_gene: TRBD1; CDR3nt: TGTGCCAGCAGTCAGGGGGCTCGAAGCGAGCAGTACTTC; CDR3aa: CASSQGARSEQYF
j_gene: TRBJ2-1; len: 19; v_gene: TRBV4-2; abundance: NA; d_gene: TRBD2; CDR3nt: TGTGCCAGCAGCCAACGAGGAACGGCGGGGGGTGGATCCTACAATGAGCAGTTCTTC; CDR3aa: CASSQRGTAGGGSYNEQFF
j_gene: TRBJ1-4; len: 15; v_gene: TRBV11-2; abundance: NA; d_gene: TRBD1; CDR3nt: TGTGCCAGCAGATCCCCCGGGACAGGAAATGAAAAACTGTTTTTT; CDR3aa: CASRSPGTGNEKLFF
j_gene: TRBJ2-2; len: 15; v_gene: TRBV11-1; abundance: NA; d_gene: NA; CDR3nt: TGTGCCAGCAGCTTACCCCTGAGTACCGCCGGGGAGCTGTTTTTT; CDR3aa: CASSLPLSTAGELFF
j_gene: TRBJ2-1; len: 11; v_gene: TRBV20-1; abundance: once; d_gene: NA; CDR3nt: TGCAGTGCTAGAGACCAAAATGAGCAGTTCTTC; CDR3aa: CSARDQNEQFF
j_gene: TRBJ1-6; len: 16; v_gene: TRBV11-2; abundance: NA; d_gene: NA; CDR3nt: TGTGCCAGCAGCTTAAACAGGGTGACCTATAATTCACCCCTCCACTTT; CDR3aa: CASSLNRVTYNSPLHF
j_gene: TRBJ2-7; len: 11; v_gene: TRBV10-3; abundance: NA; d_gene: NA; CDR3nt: TGTGCCAGCCGCAGATCCTACGAGCAGTACTTC; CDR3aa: CASRRSYEQYF
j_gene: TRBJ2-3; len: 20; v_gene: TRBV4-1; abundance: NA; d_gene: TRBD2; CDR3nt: TGCGCCAGCAGCCAAGACCACGGGACTAGCGGGGGCCCGGCCGCGGATACGCAGTATTTT; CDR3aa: CASSQDHGTSGGPAADTQYF
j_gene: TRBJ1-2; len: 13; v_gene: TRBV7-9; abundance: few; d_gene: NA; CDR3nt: TGTGCCAGCAGCTTAGTCCACTACTATGGCTACACCTTC; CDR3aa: CASSLVHYYGYTF
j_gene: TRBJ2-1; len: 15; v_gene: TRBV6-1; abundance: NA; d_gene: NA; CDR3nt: TGTGCCAGCAGTGAACAGGCGGGGTTTTACAATGAGCAGTTCTTC; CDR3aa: CASSEQAGFYNEQFF
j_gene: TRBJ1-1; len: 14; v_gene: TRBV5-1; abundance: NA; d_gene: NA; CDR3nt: TGCGCCAGCAGCTTGGACGGGGGGCTAGAAGAAGCTTTCTTT; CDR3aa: CASSLDGGLEEAFF
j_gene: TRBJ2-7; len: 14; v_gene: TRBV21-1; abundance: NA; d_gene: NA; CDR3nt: TGTGCCAGCCTATGGCGGGACAGGTCCCCCTGGTGGTACTTC; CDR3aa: CASLWRDRSPWWYF
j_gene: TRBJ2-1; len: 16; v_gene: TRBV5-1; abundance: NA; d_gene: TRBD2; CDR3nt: TGCGCCAGCAGCAGAGGACTAGGAGGGCTATACAATGAGCAGTTCTTC; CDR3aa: CASSRGLGGLYNEQFF
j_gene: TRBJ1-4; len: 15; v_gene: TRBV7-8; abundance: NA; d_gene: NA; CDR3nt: TGTGCCAGCAGCCCCGCGGTGATGCAATTTGAAAAACTGTTTTTT; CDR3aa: CASSPAVMQFEKLFF
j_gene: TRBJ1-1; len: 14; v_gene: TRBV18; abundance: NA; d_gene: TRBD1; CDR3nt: TGTGCCAGCTCACCGACAGGGGGCTTGACTGAAGCTTTCTTT; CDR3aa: CASSPTGGLTEAFF
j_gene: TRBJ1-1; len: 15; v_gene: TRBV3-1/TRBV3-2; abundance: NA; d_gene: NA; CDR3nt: TGTGCCAGCAGCTCTACAGGGTTGAGTAACACTGAAGCTTTCTTT; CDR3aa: CASSSTGLSNTEAFF
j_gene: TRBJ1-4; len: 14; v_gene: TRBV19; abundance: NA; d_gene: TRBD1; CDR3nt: TGTGCCAGTATCGACAGGGGCGAGAATGAAAAACTGTTTTTT; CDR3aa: CASIDRGENEKLFF
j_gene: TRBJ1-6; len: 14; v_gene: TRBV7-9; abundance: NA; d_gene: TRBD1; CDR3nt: TGTGCCAGCAGCTTAGACAGGGGTGATTCACCCCTCCACTTT; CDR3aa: CASSLDRGDSPLHF
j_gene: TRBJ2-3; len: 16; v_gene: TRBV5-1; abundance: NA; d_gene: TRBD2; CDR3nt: TGCGCCAGCAGCCCGAATGCCGGGGGGACCACAGATACGCAGTATTTT; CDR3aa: CASSPNAGGTTDTQYF
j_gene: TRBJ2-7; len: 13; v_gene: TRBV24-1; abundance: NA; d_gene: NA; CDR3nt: TGTGCCACCAGTCGCGGAAACTCCTACGAGCAGTACTTC; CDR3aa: CATSRGNSYEQYF
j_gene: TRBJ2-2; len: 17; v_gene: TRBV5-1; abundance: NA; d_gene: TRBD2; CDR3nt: TGCGCCAGCAGCTTGGGAATCTCCGGGGGAGGGGCCGGGGAGCTGTTTTTT; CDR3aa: CASSLGISGGGAGELFF
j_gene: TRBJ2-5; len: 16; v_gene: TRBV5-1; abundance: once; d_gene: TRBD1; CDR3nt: TGCGCCAGCAGCCCGACGGGGGCAGGGGGCGTCGAGACCCAGTACTTC; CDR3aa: CASSPTGAGGVETQYF
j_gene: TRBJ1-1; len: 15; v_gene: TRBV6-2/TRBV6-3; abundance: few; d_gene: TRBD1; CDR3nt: TGTGCCAGCAGTGACCCTAGGGGGCAGGACACTGAAGCTTTCTTT; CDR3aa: CASSDPRGQDTEAFF
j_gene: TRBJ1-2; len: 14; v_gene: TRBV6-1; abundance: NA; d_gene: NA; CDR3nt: TGTGCCAGCAGTGAAGGGGGGGGAACAAACGGCTACACCTTC; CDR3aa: CASSEGGGTNGYTF
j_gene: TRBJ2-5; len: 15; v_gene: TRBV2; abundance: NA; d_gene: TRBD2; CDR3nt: TGTGCCAGCAGTTGGACTAGCGGGAATCAAGAGACCCAGTACTTC; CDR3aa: CASSWTSGNQETQYF
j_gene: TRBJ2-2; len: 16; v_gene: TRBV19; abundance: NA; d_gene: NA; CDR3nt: TGTGCCAGTAGTATAGATCGAGGGGGTAGGACCGGGGAGCTGTTTTTT; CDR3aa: CASSIDRGGRTGELFF